There are many counts of the clone carrying this T cell receptor beta chain. These data belong to a study of human T cells and chemical hapten exposure. TCRdb itself ran the RACE reads through MiXCR, one entry per CDR3 protein. The table has 350,000 to 400,000 distinct CDR3 sequences, approximately 5.1% seen once. V lost 5 bases and J lost 10; bases outside the gene matches: 5. The CDR3 sequence is 12 residues long. The time point is: pre-sensitization, week 0. This sample's treatment: therapeutic diphenylcyclopropenone sensitization with weekly scalp DPC. The chain carries TRBV12-3 or TRBV12-4 and TRBJ2-1, with 7 positions matching TRBD2. Material: whole blood, obtained in connection with sensitization to the hapten diphenylcyclopropenone (DPC). This receptor was obtained from a woman aged 45-59 years with alopecia areata. Some clones in this sample may be carry-over from other donors' samples. The CDR3 protein is CASSPRDYEQFF. CDR3 bases: TGTGCCAGCAGTCCCCGGGACTACGAGCAGTTCTTC.